This record concerns one T cell receptor (beta chain) sequence. Its antigen is not identified. The CDR3 contains 16 residues. The V gene's germline CDR1 is SGHDT and CDR2 YYEEEE. V dropped 5 bases and J dropped 0 bases, with 15 bases sitting between them. Investigators reverse transcribed all isolated RNA, so they sequenced expressed TCRB transcripts. Assay: immunoSEQ multiplex PCR; the TCRdb copy retains only in-frame clones and omits some. This sample has 130,000 to 150,000 clones, with about 10% found just once. The data are from a study of beta chain features in type 1 diabetes. As for the study in general: Age and gender were similar between patients and healthy donors, as were cell yields.

Study observations and caveats: Patients with type 1 diabetes carried fewer insertions and had more deletions at their VDJ junctions.

This sequence joins TRBV5-6 and TRBJ1-5, with a possible D match to TRBD1 (6 bases). The sample comprised naive CD4+ T cells from blood. This clonotype was obtained from a man in his late teens or twenties in good health. The CDR3 protein is CASSQLGQLSNQPQHF. DNA of the CDR3: TGTGCCAGCAGTCAACTAGGACAGCTTAGCAATCAGCCCCAGCATTTT.